This entry lists 15 T cell receptor beta chains sequenced from one sample in a study of shared clonotypes between healthy human individuals (dated by TCRdb to 2019 to 2021). Libraries were constructed by the immunoSEQ multiplex PCR assay. TCRdb took over this immuneACCESS table, retaining in-frame rearrangements with V and J assigned. Such tables are incomplete; in checked studies, under half of the missing clones stem from an unresolved V gene, and the remainder is unexplained. This sample comprises over 1.4 million clones, roughly 96% of them detected only once. The top ten clonotypes cover about 1% of the sample. Source material: naive CD4+ T cells sorted from blood. What this sample's cell subset or site label stands for: CD45RA+ positively selected. The receptors were sampled from a young man in good health.

CDR3 protein: CASSQDHWAGGINEQFF. Written as DNA, the CDR3 is TGCGCCAGCAGCCAAGATCACTGGGCGGGAGGGATCAATGAGCAGTTCTTC. The chain recombines TRBV4-3 with TRBJ2-1; the match to TRBD2 covers 9 bases. The CDR3 loop spans 17 amino acids. The ends lost 0 bases at V and 6 bases at J; junction bases unmatched: 9. From germline, CDR1 is LGHNA and CDR2 YSLEER.

The chain employs TRBV7-3 and TRBJ2-1; D not resolved. The germline gives CDR1 SGHTA, CDR2 FQGTGA. This CDR3 is built from 16 residues. Trimming took off 0 bases at V and 9 bases at J, with 18 bases between the two ends. CDR3: CASSLTPRAQPVEQFF. Written as DNA, the CDR3 is TGTGCCAGCAGCTTAACCCCCCGGGCCCAACCTGTTGAGCAGTTCTTC.

The gene calls are TRBV5-5 and TRBJ1-2, with 7 bases fitting TRBD1. The trim removed 4 bases at V and 2 bases at J, leaving 5 bases unmatched. Germline loops: CDR1 SGHKS, CDR2 YYEKEE (reference sequence). The CDR3 covers 14 residues. In nucleotides, the CDR3 is TGTGCCAGCAGCGGAGGACAGGCGAACTATGGCTACACCTTC. Its translation: CASSGGQANYGYTF.

The chain carries TRBV6-1 and TRBJ2-3, with 12 bases matching TRBD2. V gave up 1 base and J gave up 4 bases; unmatched junction bases: 3. The CDR3 totals 16 residues. The germline gives CDR1 MNHNS, CDR2 SASEGT. The DNA for the CDR3 is TGTGCCAGCAGTGAAGTTAGACTAGCGGGAGCAGATACGCAGTATTTT. Encoded protein: CASSEVRLAGADTQYF.

The V and J genes are TRBV5-1 and TRBJ2-7; D may correspond to TRBD1 or TRBD2 (5 bases each). The CDR3 extends over 12 amino acids. Trimming removed 7 bases at V and 2 bases at J, with 10 bases between. The V gene's germline CDR1 is SGHRS and CDR2 YFSETQ. As DNA, the CDR3 is TGCGCCAGCCGGGACGAAGCCTACGAGCAGTACTTC. Amino acid sequence: CASRDEAYEQYF.

On this clone itself: Other DNA sequences in the sample encode the same CDR3. The chain has TRBV2 and TRBJ2-7; D unclear. The V end lost 3 bases, the J end lost 4 bases, and 4 bases lay between the germline ends. CDR3 length: 11 amino acids. Germline V gene sequence: CDR1 SNHLY, CDR2 FYNNEI. CDR3 amino acids: CASSEAYEQYF. The DNA for the CDR3 is TGTGCCAGCAGTGAGGCTTACGAGCAGTACTTC. The variable domain in full, with the rest retrieved from reference TRBV2 and TRBJ2-7, is EPEVTQTPSHQVTQMGQEVILRCVPISNHLYFYWYRQILGQKVEFLVSFYNNEISEKSEIFDDQFSVERPDGSNFTLKIRSTKLEDSAMYFCASSEAYEQYFGPGTRLTVT.

The table lists this clone with a few counts. The V gene is TRBV11-2, the J gene TRBJ2-7; no definite D call. V shed 0 bases and J shed 3 bases, with 6 bases lying between them. The CDR3 is 13 residues long. The germline gives CDR1 SGHAT, CDR2 FQNNGV. The CDR3 DNA reads as TGTGCCAGCAGCTTAGACCGATACTACGAGCAGTACTTC. This sequence encodes CASSLDRYYEQYF.

This clone was recorded once. This chain joins TRBV7-8 and TRBJ2-5; TRBD1 aligns across 10 bases. The CDR3 runs to 17 residues. J gave up 7 bases and V 3 bases, and 14 bases lay outside the gene matches. Germline V gene data show CDR1 as SGHVS and CDR2 as FQNEAQ. CDR3 in amino acids: CASSFGDRGFGGGTQYF. In DNA, the CDR3 is TGTGCCAGCAGCTTCGGGGACAGGGGATTCGGGGGGGGGACCCAGTACTTC.

The V gene is TRBV19, the J gene TRBJ2-7; no clear D gene. Trimming removed 1 base at V and 3 bases at J, with 13 bases between. This CDR3 has 15 amino acids. Looked up from germline, CDR1 is LNHDA and CDR2 is SQIVND (reference sequence). DNA of the CDR3: TGTGCCAGTAGTATAGGGTCCACCCTCGTCTACGAGCAGTACTTC. This encodes CASSIGSTLVYEQYF.

The V gene is TRBV29-1, the J gene TRBJ2-1; 9 positions match TRBD2. The CDR3 is 13 residues long. Germline V gene sequence: CDR1 SQVTM, CDR2 ANQGSEA. V trimming: 7 bases; J trimming: 5 bases; junction bases outside the gene matches: 6. The CDR3 loop is CSALAGADNEQFF. CDR3 DNA sequence: TGCAGCGCTTTAGCGGGAGCGGACAATGAGCAGTTCTTC.

The chain links TRBV28 to TRBJ1-5, with D perhaps TRBD1 (6 bases). V lost 8 bases to trimming and J lost 3 bases, with 17 bases between them. Germline V gene sequence: CDR1 MDHEN, CDR2 SYDVKM. The CDR3 is made up of 15 amino acids. CDR3: CASRRGGADNQPQHF. CDR3 bases: TGTGCCAGCCGCCGTGGGGGGGCGGACAATCAGCCCCAGCATTTT.

The V and J genes are TRBV9 and TRBJ1-3; D unclear. CDR1 is SGDLS and CDR2 is YYNGEE in the germline V gene. The CDR3 loop spans 15 amino acids. Trimming shortened V by 1 base and J by 3 bases, and 11 bases separated the two germline ends. The CDR3, as DNA: TGTGCCAGCAGCGTACCCGCGGGCGGTGGAAACACCATATATTTT. It encodes CASSVPAGGGNTIYF.

The chain recombines TRBV28 with TRBJ1-2; no clear D. The CDR3 consists of 18 residues. Between the trimmed V and J ends, which lost 3 bases and 0 bases, there was a span of 20 bases. The germline gives CDR1 MDHEN, CDR2 SYDVKM. CDR3 coding DNA: TGTGCCAGCAGTTTGATTCGGAGGGCACTCGGCCCTAACTATGGCTACACCTTC. As protein: CASSLIRRALGPNYGYTF.

This clone was picked up a small number of times. Other DNA sequences in the same sample also yield this CDR3. This chain connects TRBV9 to TRBJ2-2; tentatively, D is TRBD2 (5 bases). CDR1 is SGDLS and CDR2 is YYNGEE in the germline V gene. The CDR3 contains 14 residues. The V and J ends lost 4 bases and 2 bases respectively, with 9 bases between them. CDR3 DNA: TGTGCCAGCAGCAGCCGGACTAACACCGGGGAGCTGTTTTTT. It encodes CASSSRTNTGELFF.

The CDR3 bases are TGTGCCAGCAGCGTACGACATGGTGGCACTGAAGCTTTCTTT. This codes for CASSVRHGGTEAFF. The rearrangement uses TRBV9 and TRBJ1-1; D call uncertain. The V end lost 1 base, the J end lost 4 bases, and 11 bases lay between the germline ends. The germline CDR1 and CDR2 sequences are SGDLS and YYNGEE. This CDR3 has 14 amino acids.